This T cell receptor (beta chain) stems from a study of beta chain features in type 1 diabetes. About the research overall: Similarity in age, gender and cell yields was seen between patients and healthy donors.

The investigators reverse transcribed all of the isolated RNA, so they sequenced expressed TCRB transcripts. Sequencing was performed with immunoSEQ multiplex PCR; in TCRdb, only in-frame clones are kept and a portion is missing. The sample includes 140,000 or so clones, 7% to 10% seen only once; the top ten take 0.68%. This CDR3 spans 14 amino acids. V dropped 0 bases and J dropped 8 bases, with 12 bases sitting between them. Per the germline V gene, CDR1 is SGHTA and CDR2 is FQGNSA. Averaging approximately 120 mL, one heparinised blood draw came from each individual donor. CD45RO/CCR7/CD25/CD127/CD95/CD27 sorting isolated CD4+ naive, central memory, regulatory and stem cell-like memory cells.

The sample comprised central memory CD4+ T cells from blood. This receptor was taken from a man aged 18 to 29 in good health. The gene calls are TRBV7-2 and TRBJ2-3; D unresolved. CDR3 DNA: TGTGCCAGCAGCTTAGCGCTTTCAGATGGTACGCAGTATTTT. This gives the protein CASSLALSDGTQYF.